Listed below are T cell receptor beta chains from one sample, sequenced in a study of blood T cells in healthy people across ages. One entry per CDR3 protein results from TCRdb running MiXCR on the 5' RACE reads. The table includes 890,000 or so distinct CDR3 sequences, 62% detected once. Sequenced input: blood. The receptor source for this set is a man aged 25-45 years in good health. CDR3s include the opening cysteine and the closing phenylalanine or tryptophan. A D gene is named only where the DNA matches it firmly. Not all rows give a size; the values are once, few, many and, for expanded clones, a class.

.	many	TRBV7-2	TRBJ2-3	CASSYPPPDTQYF	TGTGCCAGCAGCTACCCGCCCCCAGATACGCAGTATTTT
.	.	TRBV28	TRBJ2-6	CASSPVRAGANVLTF	TGTGCCAGCAGCCCCGTCAGGGCCGGGGCCAACGTCCTGACTTTC
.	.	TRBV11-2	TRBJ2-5	CASSLWGPAETQYF	TGTGCCAGCAGCCTATGGGGGCCGGCAGAGACCCAGTACTTC
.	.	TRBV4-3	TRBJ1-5	CASSQDPGAINQPQHF	TGCGCCAGCAGCCAAGATCCTGGGGCCATCAATCAGCCCCAGCATTTT
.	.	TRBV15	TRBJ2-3	CATSRPTTDTQYF	TGTGCCACCAGCAGACCAACTACAGATACGCAGTATTTT
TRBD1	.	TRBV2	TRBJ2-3	CASNRTGPTDTQYF	TGTGCCAGCAATCGGACAGGCCCCACAGATACGCAGTATTTT
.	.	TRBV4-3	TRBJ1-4	CASSQGTVQGNEKLFF	TGCGCCAGCAGCCAAGGGACGGTACAAGGGAATGAAAAACTGTTTTTT
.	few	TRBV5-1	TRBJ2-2	CASSSTTGNTGELFF	TGCGCCAGCAGCTCCACCACAGGGAACACCGGGGAGCTGTTTTTT
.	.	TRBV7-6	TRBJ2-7	CASSLGNRVTYEQYF	TGTGCCAGCAGCTTAGGGAACAGGGTCACCTACGAGCAGTACTTC
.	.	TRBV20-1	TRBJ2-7	CSASGPLYEQYF	TGCAGTGCTAGTGGGCCCCTTTACGAGCAGTACTTC
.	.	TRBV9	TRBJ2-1	CASSVAQSEGGEQFF	TGTGCCAGCAGCGTAGCGCAGTCAGAAGGCGGTGAGCAGTTCTTC
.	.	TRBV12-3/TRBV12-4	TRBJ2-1	CASSWPYNEQFF	TGTGCCAGCAGTTGGCCATACAATGAGCAGTTCTTC
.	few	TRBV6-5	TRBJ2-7	CASSYLDSSYEQYF	TGTGCCAGCAGTTACTTGGACAGCTCCTACGAGCAGTACTTC
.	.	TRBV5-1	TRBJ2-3	CASRLETDTQYF	TGCGCCAGCAGGTTGGAGACAGATACGCAGTATTTT
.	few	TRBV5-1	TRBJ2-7	CASSSRGVIYEQYF	TGCGCCAGCAGCTCGCGCGGGGTGATATACGAGCAGTACTTC
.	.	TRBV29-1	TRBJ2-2	CSVPGPRRTGELFF	TGCAGCGTTCCGGGTCCTAGACGCACCGGGGAGCTGTTTTTT
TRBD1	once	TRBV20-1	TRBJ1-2	CSATIDRVGVGYTF	TGCAGTGCAACCATAGACAGGGTGGGTGTTGGCTACACCTTC
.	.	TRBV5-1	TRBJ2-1	CASSFSGWATSYNEQFF	TGCGCCAGCAGCTTCTCAGGGTGGGCCACCAGCTACAATGAGCAGTTCTTC
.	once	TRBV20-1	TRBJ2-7	CSARDIRQDSYEQYF	TGCAGTGCTAGAGATATTAGGCAGGACTCCTACGAGCAGTACTTC
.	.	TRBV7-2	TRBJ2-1	CASGDPELLIYEQFF	TGTGCCAGCGGTGATCCGGAGCTTCTCATCTACGAGCAGTTCTTC
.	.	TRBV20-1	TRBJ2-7	CSAGRGRVHEQYF	TGCAGTGCTGGCCGTGGCAGGGTTCACGAGCAGTACTTC
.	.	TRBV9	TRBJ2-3	CASGDEAPDMQYF	TGTGCCAGTGGCGATGAAGCACCAGATATGCAGTATTTT
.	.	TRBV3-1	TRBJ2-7	CASSQGQFPDEQYF	TGTGCCAGCAGCCAAGGACAGTTTCCTGACGAGCAGTACTTC
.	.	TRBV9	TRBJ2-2	CASSVDFSHWSGELFF	TGTGCCAGCAGCGTAGACTTCTCCCACTGGTCCGGGGAGCTGTTTTTT
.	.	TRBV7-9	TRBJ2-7	CASTSTGVEQYF	TGTGCCAGCACCTCGACTGGGGTCGAGCAGTACTTC
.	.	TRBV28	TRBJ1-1	CASSPLRGGTEAFF	TGTGCCAGCAGTCCCCTCCGGGGGGGCACTGAAGCTTTCTTT
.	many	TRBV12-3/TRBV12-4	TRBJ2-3	CASSLQGDFTDTQYF	TGTGCCAGCAGTTTACAGGGGGACTTCACAGATACGCAGTATTTT
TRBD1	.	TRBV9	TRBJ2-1	CASSVAVGTGQVIRNEQFF	TGTGCCAGCAGCGTGGCCGTGGGGACGGGACAGGTTATCCGCAATGAGCAGTTCTTC